The 3 T cell receptor beta chains reported below all come from one sample, sequenced in a study of T cells in localized non-small cell lung cancer. Libraries were prepared by immunoSEQ multiplex PCR; TCRdb keeps only in-frame clonotypes and omits some of them. The data show 24,000 or so clones, 75% to 90% seen once. The sample consisted of peripheral blood, taken before any cancer treatment. Source of these receptors: an older female donor with stage I lung adenocarcinoma.

V is TRBV11-3 and J is TRBJ2-2, with 8 nucleotides matching TRBD1. CDR1 and CDR2 from the germline V gene are SGHNT and YENEEA. The CDR3 covers 16 residues. V lost 3 bases and J lost 0; bases outside the gene matches: 3. The CDR3 region is CASSFRQGTNTGELFF. The CDR3 coding sequence is TGTGCCAGCAGCTTTCGACAGGGGACGAACACCGGGGAGCTGTTTTTT.

The V and J genes are TRBV5-4 and TRBJ2-7, with 9 bases fitting TRBD1. Trimming took 0 bases from V and 0 from J; bases not matched to a gene: 7. The CDR3 consists of 17 residues. CDR1 SGHNT and CDR2 YYREEE come from the germline V gene (reference sequence). CDR3 nucleotides: TGTGCCAGCAGCTTGGGGGCGGGACAGGGACTCTCCTACGAGCAGTACTTC. It specifies CASSLGAGQGLSYEQYF.

V is TRBV7-8 and J is TRBJ1-1; perhaps TRBD1 as D (6 bases). This CDR3 spans 15 amino acids. The germline V gene has CDR1 SGHVS and CDR2 FQNEAQ. Trimming removed 1 base at V and 2 bases at J, with 11 bases between. CDR3: CASSLVRTENTEAFF. The CDR3 bases are TGTGCCAGCAGCTTAGTTAGGACAGAAAACACTGAAGCTTTCTTT.